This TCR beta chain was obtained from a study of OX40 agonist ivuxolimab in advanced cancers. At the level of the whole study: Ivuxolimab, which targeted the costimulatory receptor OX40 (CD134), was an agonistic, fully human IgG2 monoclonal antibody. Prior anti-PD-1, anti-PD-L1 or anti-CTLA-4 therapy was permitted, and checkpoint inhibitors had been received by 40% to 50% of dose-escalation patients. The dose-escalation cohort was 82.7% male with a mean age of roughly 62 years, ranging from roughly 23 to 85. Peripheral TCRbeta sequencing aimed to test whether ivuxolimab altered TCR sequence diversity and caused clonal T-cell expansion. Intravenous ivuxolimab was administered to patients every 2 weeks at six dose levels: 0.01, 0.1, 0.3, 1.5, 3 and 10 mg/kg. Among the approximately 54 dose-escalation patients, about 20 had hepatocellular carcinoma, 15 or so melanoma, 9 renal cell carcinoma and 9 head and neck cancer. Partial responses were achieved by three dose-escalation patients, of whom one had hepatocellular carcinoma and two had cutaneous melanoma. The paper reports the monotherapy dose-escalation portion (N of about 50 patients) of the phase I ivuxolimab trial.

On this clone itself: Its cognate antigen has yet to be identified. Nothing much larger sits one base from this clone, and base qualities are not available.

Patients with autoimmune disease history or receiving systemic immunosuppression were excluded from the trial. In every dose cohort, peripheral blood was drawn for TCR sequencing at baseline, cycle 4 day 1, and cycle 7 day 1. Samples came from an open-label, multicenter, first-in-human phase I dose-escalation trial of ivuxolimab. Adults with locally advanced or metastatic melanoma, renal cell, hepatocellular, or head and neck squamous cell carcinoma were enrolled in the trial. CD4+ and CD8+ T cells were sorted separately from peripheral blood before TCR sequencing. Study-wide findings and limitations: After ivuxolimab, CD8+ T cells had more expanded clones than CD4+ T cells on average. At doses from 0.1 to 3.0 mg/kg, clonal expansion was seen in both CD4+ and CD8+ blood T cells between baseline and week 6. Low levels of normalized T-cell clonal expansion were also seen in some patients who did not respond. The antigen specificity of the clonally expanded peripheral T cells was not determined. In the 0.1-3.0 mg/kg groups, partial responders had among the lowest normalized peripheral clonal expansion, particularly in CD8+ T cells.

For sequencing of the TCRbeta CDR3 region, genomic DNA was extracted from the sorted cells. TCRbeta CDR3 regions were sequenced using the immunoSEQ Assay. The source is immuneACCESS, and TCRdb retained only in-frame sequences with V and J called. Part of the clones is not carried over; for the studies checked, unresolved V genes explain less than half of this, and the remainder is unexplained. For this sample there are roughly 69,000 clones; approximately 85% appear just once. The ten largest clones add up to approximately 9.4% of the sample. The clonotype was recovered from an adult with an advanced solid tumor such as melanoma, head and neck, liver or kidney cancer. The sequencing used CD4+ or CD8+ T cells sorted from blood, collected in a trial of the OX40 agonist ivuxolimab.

The sequenced DNA is TGTGCCAGCAGACGACAGGGGGCCGGGTTGGCCGGGGAGCTGTTTTTT. The encoded protein is CASRRQGAGLAGELFF. The chain is assembled from TRBV7-3 and TRBJ2-2; a stretch of 10 junction bases matches TRBD1. The CDR3 contains 16 residues, cysteine and phenylalanine counted. The read is trimmed to its CDR3 DNA, 48 bases read in frame from base 1. From a lookup of the germline V gene, CDR1 and CDR2 are SGHTA and FQGTGA. Ends trimmed: V by 6 bases, J by 6 bases; bases unmatched to a gene: 10. Reference TRBV7-3 and TRBJ2-2 proteins supply the regions before and after the CDR3; the full variable domain is: GAGVSQTPSNKVTEKGKYVELRCDPISGHTALYWYRQSLGQGPEFLIYFQGTGAADDSGLPNDRFFAVRPEGSVSTLKIQRTERGDSAVYLCASRRQGAGLAGELFFGEGSRLTVL.